This TCR beta chain was found in a study of sequential checkpoint blockade in melanoma (dated by TCRdb to about 2019). Background on the whole study: Using 1:1 randomization, the trial assigned patients either to first-line nivolumab followed by ipilimumab (arm A) or to ipilimumab followed by nivolumab (arm B). Maintenance nivolumab was given following each of the two trial sequences.

TCRbeta CDR3 regions were immunosequenced from genomic DNA with the immunoSEQ Assay. Before high-throughput sequencing, genomic DNA was amplified using bias-controlled multiplex PCR. From the authors' description of their analysis: To quantify the absolute abundance of each unique TCRbeta CDR3 region, the sequences were collapsed and filtered. Clonality, defined as 1 minus Pielou's evenness, was calculated using only productive rearrangements. A previously published method was used to identify clones with significantly greater frequencies in on-treatment samples than in baseline samples. TCRdb obtained this table from immuneACCESS and retained in-frame rearrangements with V and J assigned. These tables miss some clones; where compared with another copy, unresolved V genes account for less than half of the shortfall, and the remainder is unexplained. V, J and clone size reflect that table, while D and trimming were determined from the DNA. Across this sample there are some 13,000 clones, with around 70% seen only once. The ten largest clones take up 30% to 40% of the sample.

The trim is 0 bases for V and 3 bases for J, with a gap of 10 bases between the germline ends. From a lookup of the germline V gene, CDR1 and CDR2 are SGHRS and YFSETQ. CDR3 length: 15 amino acids, cysteine to phenylalanine. Only the CDR3 part of the read is kept: 45 bases, read in frame from the first base. Findings and caveats that apply to the study as a whole: The model for predicting response that combines TCR metrics with mutation burden needs to be validated in larger, independent patient cohorts.

Explained via the paper, the treatment or condition label denotes: randomized to nivolumab then ipilimumab (arm A) or the reverse (arm B). Prior DNA-damaging chemotherapy had not been received by any trial patient. Thawed PBMCs were sorted on a FACS Aria II flow cytometer to isolate live CD3+CD8+ cells negative for CD19 and CD56. Samples came from patients with melanoma in CheckMate 064, a randomized, open-label phase II trial of sequential checkpoint blockade. Peripheral blood mononuclear cells were collected by leukapheresis, purified with Ficoll-Paque, and frozen in human serum with approximately 10% DMSO. Immediately after sorting, the purity of sorted blood CD3+CD8+ cells was verified to be >95%, after which DNA was extracted. Turning to this clone: Its antigen is currently not known. No base quality values were provided; no much bigger clone lies one nucleotide off.

The origin of this receptor is a human donor with melanoma. The sequencing used CD8+ T cells sorted from blood (inferred from file names), collected from a patient given nivolumab and ipilimumab in sequence. The chain couples TRBV5-1 to TRBJ1-5, with an unclear D gene assignment. The DNA is as follows: TGCGCCAGCAGCTTGGTGGGAGCTATCAATCAGCCCCAGCATTTT. Translated, it reads CASSLVGAINQPQHF.